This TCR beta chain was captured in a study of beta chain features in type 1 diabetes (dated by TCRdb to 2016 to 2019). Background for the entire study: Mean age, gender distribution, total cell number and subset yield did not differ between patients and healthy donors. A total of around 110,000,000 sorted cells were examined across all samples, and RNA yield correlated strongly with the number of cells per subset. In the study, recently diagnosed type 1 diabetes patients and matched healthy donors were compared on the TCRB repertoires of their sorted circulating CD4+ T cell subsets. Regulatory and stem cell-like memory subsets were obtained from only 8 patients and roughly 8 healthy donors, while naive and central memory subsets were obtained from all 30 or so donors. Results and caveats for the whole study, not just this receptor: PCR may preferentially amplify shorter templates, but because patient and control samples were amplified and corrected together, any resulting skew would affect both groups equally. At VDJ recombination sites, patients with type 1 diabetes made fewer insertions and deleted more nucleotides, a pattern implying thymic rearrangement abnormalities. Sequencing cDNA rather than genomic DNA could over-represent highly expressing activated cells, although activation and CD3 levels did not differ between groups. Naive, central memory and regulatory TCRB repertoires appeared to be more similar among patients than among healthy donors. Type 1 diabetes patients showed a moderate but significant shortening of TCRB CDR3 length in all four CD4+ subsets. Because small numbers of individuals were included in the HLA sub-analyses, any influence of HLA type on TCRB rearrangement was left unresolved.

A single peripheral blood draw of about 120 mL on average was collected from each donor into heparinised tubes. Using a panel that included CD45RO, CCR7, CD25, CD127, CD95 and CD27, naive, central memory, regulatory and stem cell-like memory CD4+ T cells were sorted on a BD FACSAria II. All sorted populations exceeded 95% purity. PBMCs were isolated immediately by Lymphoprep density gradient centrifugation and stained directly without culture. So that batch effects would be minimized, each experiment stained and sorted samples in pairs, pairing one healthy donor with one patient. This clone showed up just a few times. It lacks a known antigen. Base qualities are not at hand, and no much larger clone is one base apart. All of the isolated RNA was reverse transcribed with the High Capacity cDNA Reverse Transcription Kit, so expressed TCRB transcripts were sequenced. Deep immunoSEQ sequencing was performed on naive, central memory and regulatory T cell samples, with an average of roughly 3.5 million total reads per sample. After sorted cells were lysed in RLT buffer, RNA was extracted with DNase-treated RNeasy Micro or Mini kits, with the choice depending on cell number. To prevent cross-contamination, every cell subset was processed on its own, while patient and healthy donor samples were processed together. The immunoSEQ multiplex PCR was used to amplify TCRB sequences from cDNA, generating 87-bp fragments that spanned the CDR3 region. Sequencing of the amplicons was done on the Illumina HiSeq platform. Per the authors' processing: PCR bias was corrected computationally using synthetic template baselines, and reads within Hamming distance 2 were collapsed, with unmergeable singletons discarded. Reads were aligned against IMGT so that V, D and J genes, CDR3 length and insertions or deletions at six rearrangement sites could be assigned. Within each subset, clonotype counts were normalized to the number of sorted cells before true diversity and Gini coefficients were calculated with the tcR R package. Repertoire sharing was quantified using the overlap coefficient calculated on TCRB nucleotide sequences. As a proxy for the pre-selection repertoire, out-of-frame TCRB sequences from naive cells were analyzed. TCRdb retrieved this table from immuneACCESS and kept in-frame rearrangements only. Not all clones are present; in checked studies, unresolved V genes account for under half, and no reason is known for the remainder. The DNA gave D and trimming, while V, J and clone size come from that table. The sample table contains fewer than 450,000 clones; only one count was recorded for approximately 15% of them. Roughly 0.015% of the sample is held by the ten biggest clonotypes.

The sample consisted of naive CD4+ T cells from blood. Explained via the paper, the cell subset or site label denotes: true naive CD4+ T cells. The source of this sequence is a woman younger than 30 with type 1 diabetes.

The CDR3 corresponds to CSARGYNEQFF. The nucleotides read TGCAGTGCCAGGGGCTACAATGAGCAGTTCTTC. The chain couples TRBV20-1 to TRBJ2-1, and the D gene may be TRBD1, 6 bases matching. From a lookup of the germline V gene (reference sequence), CDR1 and CDR2 are DFQATT and SNEGSKA. The CDR3 measures 11 amino acids from cysteine to phenylalanine. The DNA shown is the 33-base CDR3, in frame from base 1. V is reduced by 6 bases and J by 3 bases, leaving a spacing of 6 bases between them.